One and the same sample provided the 17 T cell receptor beta chains below, sequenced in a study of CD8+CD57+ T cells in acquired aplastic anemia. Whole-study findings and limits: Patient-derived CD8+CD57+ populations exhibited diminished diversity relative to total CD4+ and CD8+ pools.

Their antigen targets remain unknown. An expansion of CD8+CD57+ cells by flow cytometry had been shown in patients chosen for sequencing. Using genomic DNA as the template, TCR beta VDJ and CDR3 profiling was carried out. TCRdb redid the calling of the reads with MiXCR, one entry per CDR3 protein. The sample shows around 21,000 distinct CDR3 sequences, about two fifths of them seen only once. The sample comprised CD8+CD57+ T cells sorted from PBMCs. Subset defined: bead-enriched CD8+CD57+ effector memory T cells from SAA patients. The receptors here all came from a human donor with aplastic anemia.

This clonotype showed up just a few times. The chain joins TRBV2 to TRBJ2-3, with a possible D match to TRBD2 (5 bases). CDR1 and CDR2 (germline): SNHLY, FYNNEI. This CDR3 spans 15 amino acids. V dropped 6 bases and J dropped 1 base, with 14 bases sitting between them. The CDR3 sequence is CASSPFSDRTDTQYF. CDR3 DNA sequence: TGTGCCAGCAGCCCATTTAGCGACCGCACAGATACGCAGTATTTT.

This clonotype was seen repeatedly, ten times or more. This rearrangement joins TRBV29-1 to TRBJ1-4; D is uncertain. Trimming took off 8 bases at V and 5 bases at J, with 12 bases between the two ends. This CDR3 has 12 residues. Germline V gene data show CDR1 as SQVTM and CDR2 as ANQGSEA. CDR3 nucleotide sequence: TGCAGCATCCGCTTAATGAATGAAAAACTGTTTTTT. It codes for CSIRLMNEKLFF.

The chain employs TRBV5-1 and TRBJ2-7; TRBD2 might be the D (6 bases). The CDR3 spans 16 residues. The V and J ends lost 0 bases and 1 base respectively, with 14 bases between them. Per the germline V gene, CDR1 is SGHRS and CDR2 is YFSETQ. Here the CDR3 reads CASSLVSWGESYEQYF. The DNA of the CDR3 is TGCGCCAGCAGCTTGGTGTCCTGGGGGGAGTCCTACGAGCAGTACTTC. The full variable domain, completed using reference TRBV5-1 and TRBJ2-7, is KAGVTQTPRYLIKTRGQQVTLSCSPISGHRSVSWYQQTPGQGLQFLFEYFSETQRNKGNFPGRFSGRQFSNSRSEMNVSTLELGDSALYLCASSLVSWGESYEQYFGPGTRLTVT.

The sample holds a few counts of this clonotype. This chain uses TRBV10-3 with TRBJ2-1; 7 nucleotides align to TRBD1. From germline, CDR1 is ENHRY and CDR2 SYGVKD. V shed 6 bases, J shed 2 bases, and the junction held 7 bases outside the gene matches. The CDR3 extends over 15 amino acids. The CDR3 spells CAISLTGSPYNEQFF. The CDR3 DNA reads as TGTGCCATCAGCCTGACAGGGAGTCCCTACAATGAGCAGTTCTTC.

In this sample, this clonotype turned up many times. J is TRBJ1-1 and V is TRBV6-2 or TRBV6-3; D is unclear. V lost 0 bases and J lost 6, with 11 bases in between. Germline lookup yields CDR1 MNHEY and CDR2 SVGEGT. The CDR3 length is 14 residues. This CDR3 reads CASSYSGYSAEAFF. Written as DNA, the CDR3 is TGTGCCAGCAGTTACTCGGGGTATTCGGCTGAAGCTTTCTTT.

V usage is TRBV19 and J usage is TRBJ1-5; D remains unclear. Deletions cut 3 bases from V and 10 bases from J, with 13 bases between. The CDR3 contains 13 residues. Germline CDR1 LNHDA, CDR2 SQIVND (reference sequence). CDR3 bases: TGTGCCAGTAGTATTAACGGTCTTCCACCCCAGCATTTT. Amino acid sequence: CASSINGLPPQHF.

In the case of this clonotype: A junction boundary mismatches the germline segment, possibly from a read error. J is TRBJ2-3 and V is TRBV2; D possibly corresponds to TRBD1 (5 bases). CDR3 length: 13 residues. From germline, CDR1 is SNHLY and CDR2 FYNNEI. The CDR3 DNA is TGTGCCACCCAACTGGGTGGGGCAGATACGCAGTATTTC. Encoded protein: CATQLGGADTQYF.

The chain uses TRBV7-3 and TRBJ2-5; 9 positions agree with TRBD2. With V trimmed by 6 bases and J by 0 bases, 5 bases remained unmatched. This CDR3 spans 15 amino acids. Germline lookup yields CDR1 SGHTA and CDR2 FQGTGA. The CDR3 reads CASSPLAGDQETQYF. The CDR3 DNA reads as TGTGCCAGCAGTCCATTAGCGGGGGACCAAGAGACCCAGTACTTC.

The chain uses TRBV6-5 and TRBJ1-2; perhaps TRBD1 as D (6 bases). CDR1 MNHEY and CDR2 SVGAGI come from the germline V gene. With 2 bases removed from V and 4 bases from J, the gap between germline ends came to 17 bases. CDR3 length: 16 amino acids. The chain's CDR3 is CASSYVTGSGSYGYTF. The CDR3 DNA sequence: TGTGCCAGCAGTTACGTAACAGGGAGCGGGAGCTATGGCTACACCTTC.

The chain uses TRBV15 and TRBJ1-2; D might be TRBD1 (6 bases). Trimming left V 4 bases short and J 3 bases short, with 12 bases between. Per germline, CDR1 LNHNV and CDR2 YYDKDF (reference sequence). The CDR3 has 14 residues. The CDR3 here is CATSNLHRDYGYTF. CDR3 DNA sequence: TGTGCCACCAGCAACCTCCACAGGGACTATGGCTACACCTTC.

This clonotype was counted once. The V and J genes are TRBV6-1 and TRBJ1-4; D remains unclear. From germline, CDR1 is MNHNS and CDR2 SASEGT. Trimming pared 2 bases from V and 5 bases from J, leaving 6 bases between. CDR3 length: 13 residues. CDR3 residues: CASSEITNEKLFF. CDR3 sequence (DNA): TGTGCCAGCAGTGAAATAACGAATGAAAAACTGTTTTTT.

This clonotype has ten or more counts. J is TRBJ2-7 and V is TRBV10-2; D is perhaps TRBD1 (6 bases). Germline V gene lookup returns CDR1 WSHSY and CDR2 SAAADI. Trimming removed 3 bases from V and 2 bases from J, with 14 bases in between. This CDR3 region has 15 residues. CDR3 residues: CASSDQQGNPYEQYF. As DNA, the CDR3 is TGCGCCAGCAGTGATCAACAGGGAAACCCCTACGAGCAGTACTTC.

The chain joins TRBV29-1 to TRBJ2-6; 8 nucleotides match TRBD2. This CDR3 has 15 amino acids. The germline V gene encodes CDR1 SQVTM and CDR2 ANQGSEA. After removal of 4 bases from V and 2 bases from J, the junction contained 4 bases not matched to a gene. The CDR3 sequence: CSVGTSGTGANVLTF. Written as DNA, the CDR3 is TGCAGCGTTGGAACTAGCGGAACTGGGGCCAACGTCCTGACTTTC.

The rearrangement links TRBV5-4 to TRBJ1-1; 7 bases align to TRBD1. This CDR3 region has 15 residues. V was clipped by 4 bases and J by 10 bases; unmatched bases: 16. The germline V gene has CDR1 SGHNT and CDR2 YYREEE (reference sequence). The CDR3 loop is CASSPPGTESRRAFF. DNA of the CDR3: TGTGCCAGCAGCCCCCCCGGGACAGAGAGTCGAAGAGCTTTCTTT. The full variable domain, in which reference TRBV5-4 and TRBJ1-1 provide the parts outside the CDR3, is ETGVTQSPTHLIKTRGQQVTLRCSSQSGHNTVSWYQQALGQGPQFIFQYYREEENGRGNFPPRFSGLQFPNYSSELNVNALELDDSALYLCASSPPGTESRRAFFGQGTRLTVV.

This clonotype was counted a few times. The V and J genes are TRBV5-1 and TRBJ2-3; 14 nucleotides line up with TRBD2. The CDR3 has 17 residues. CDR1 and CDR2 (germline): SGHRS, YFSETQ. Trimming took 3 bases from V and 1 from J; bases not matched to a gene: 4. DNA of the CDR3: TGCGCCAGCAGCTGGGGGACTAGCGGGGGACGCACAGATACGCAGTATTTT. This encodes CASSWGTSGGRTDTQYF.

As to this clonotype: Without the conserved terminal phenylalanine or tryptophan, this CDR3 likely stems from a read error. The V call is TRBV20-1, the J call TRBJ2-7; D unresolved. Germline V lookup: CDR1 DFQATT, CDR2 SNEGSKA (reference sequence). Trimming removed 1 base at V and 3 bases at J, with 4 bases between. This CDR3 comprises 11 residues. The CDR3 sequence: CSARADYEQYS. For the CDR3, the DNA is TGCAGTGCTAGAGCAGACTACGAGCAGTACTCT.

The rearrangement joins TRBV20-1 to TRBJ2-2; 9 bases are a match to TRBD2. J gave up 7 bases and V 1 base, and 10 bases lay outside the gene matches. The length of the CDR3 is 16 residues. CDR1 DFQATT and CDR2 SNEGSKA come from the germline V gene (reference sequence). The CDR3 region is CSARGGVAGVVGELFF. The CDR3 DNA follows: TGCAGTGCTAGAGGCGGGGTAGCGGGGGTGGTCGGGGAGCTGTTTTTT.